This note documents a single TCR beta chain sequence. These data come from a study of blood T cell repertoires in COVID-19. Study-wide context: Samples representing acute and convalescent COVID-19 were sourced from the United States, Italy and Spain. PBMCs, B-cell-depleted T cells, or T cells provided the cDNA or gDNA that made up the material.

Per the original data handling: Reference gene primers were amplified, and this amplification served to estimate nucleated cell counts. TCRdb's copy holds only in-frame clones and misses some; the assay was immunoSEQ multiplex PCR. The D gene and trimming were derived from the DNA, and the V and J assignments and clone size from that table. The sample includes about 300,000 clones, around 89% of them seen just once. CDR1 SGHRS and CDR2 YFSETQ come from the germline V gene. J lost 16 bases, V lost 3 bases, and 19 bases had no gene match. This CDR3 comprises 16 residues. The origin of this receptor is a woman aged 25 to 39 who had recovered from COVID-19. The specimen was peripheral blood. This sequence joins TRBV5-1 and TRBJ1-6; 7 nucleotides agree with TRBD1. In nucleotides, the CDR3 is TGCGCCAGCAGCTACCTACAGGGGTCCCAGCGTGGGACACTCCACTTT. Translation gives CASSYLQGSQRGTLHF.